This is a list of T cell receptor beta chains from one sample in a study of cytomegalovirus exposure and HLA in healthy donors. The protocol was immunoSEQ multiplex PCR, while the TCRdb copy is restricted to in-frame clones and leaves out a portion. The sample lists around 210,000 clones, about 77% seen once, with around 0.45% in the top ten. The sequencing sample was made of PBMCs. These receptors originate from a boy between 10 and 17 years old in good health and CMV-seronegative. Each CDR3 is given with its conserved first and last residue. A D gene is named only where the DNA matches it firmly. Rows may omit the clone size; those that give it use once, few, many or a size class.

clone_size j_call d_call v_call cdr3_nt cdr3_aa
NA TRBJ1-5 NA TRBV18 TGTGCCAGCTCACCAAGGAGGGGAGGACAGCCCCAGCATTTT CASSPRRGGQPQHF
NA TRBJ1-2 NA TRBV5-6 TGTGCCAGCAGCTTGTATCCGGGTGTAGGAGGCTACACCTTC CASSLYPGVGGYTF
NA TRBJ1-2 NA TRBV30 TGTGCCTGGAGTTCTTTCGCCCAGGCCAGTGGCTACACCTTC CAWSSFAQASGYTF
NA TRBJ2-1 TRBD2 TRBV11-3 TGTGCCAGCACCTTTAGCGGGAGAATTGGCCATAACAACTACAATGAGCAGTTCTTC CASTFSGRIGHNNYNEQFF
NA TRBJ1-2 NA TRBV18 TGTGCCAGCTCACCTCTAAGGAACCCGAGGTATGGCTACACCTTC CASSPLRNPRYGYTF
NA TRBJ2-4 NA TRBV4-1 TGCGCCAGCAGCCAAGATAGGGGAAACATTCAGTACTTC CASSQDRGNIQYF
NA TRBJ1-2 NA TRBV6-5 TGTGCCAGCAGTCAAGGACAGGGCTACACCTTC CASSQGQGYTF
NA TRBJ2-7 NA TRBV12-5 TGTGCTAGTGGTTTGAATCCTACGTGGCGGAACTACGAGCAGTACTTC CASGLNPTWRNYEQYF
NA TRBJ2-1 NA TRBV5-4 TGTGCCAGCAGCACCCGGGTCAATGCTGATAATGAGCAGTTCTTC CASSTRVNADNEQFF
NA TRBJ2-7 NA TRBV5-6 TGTGCCAGCAGCTTGGGGGGCCTACCCTACGAGCAGTACTTC CASSLGGLPYEQYF
NA TRBJ1-3 NA TRBV6-5 TGTGCCAGCAGTTACGGGGGCCCTGGAAACACCATATATTTT CASSYGGPGNTIYF
once TRBJ1-5 NA TRBV30 TGTGCCCAATCAAGCACGATGGGCCAGCCCCAGCATTTT CAQSSTMGQPQHF
NA TRBJ2-1 TRBD1 TRBV11-3 TGTGCCAGCGAACTCAGGGGGAGTCGGTCCTACAATGAGCAGTTCTTC CASELRGSRSYNEQFF
NA TRBJ2-5 TRBD1 TRBV6-4 TGTGCCAGCAGTGCCGTGCAGGGACAGGGGGAAAAGACCCAGTACTTC CASSAVQGQGEKTQYF
NA TRBJ1-3 NA TRBV5-8 TGTGCCAGCAGCACGGGCGGGGGCTCTGGAAACACCATATATTTT CASSTGGGSGNTIYF
NA TRBJ1-1 NA TRBV30 TGTGCCTCCACAGTAGGGGTGAACACTGAAGCTTTCTTT CASTVGVNTEAFF
NA TRBJ2-7 NA TRBV5-1 TGCGCCAGTAGCTTAGAGAGAGTGGTGAACGAGCAGTACTTC CASSLERVVNEQYF
NA TRBJ2-3 TRBD2 TRBV7-2 TGTGCCAGCAGCTTACGGACTAGCGGGAGCAGGAGAGATACGCAGTATTTT CASSLRTSGSRRDTQYF
NA TRBJ1-1 TRBD1 TRBV2 TGTGCCAGCATACGAGGACAGGGGGGATTCACTGAAGCTTTCTTT CASIRGQGGFTEAFF
few TRBJ1-1 NA TRBV19 TGTGCCAGTAGTCTAAACCTCGGGAACACTGAAGCTTTCTTT CASSLNLGNTEAFF
NA TRBJ2-1 TRBD2 TRBV6-5 TGTGCCAGCACCCTAACTAGCGGGAGTTCCGAGCAGTTCTTC CASTLTSGSSEQFF
NA TRBJ2-1 NA TRBV5-1 TGCGCCAGCAGCTTGGGCCAGGGGGGTGAGCAGTTCTTC CASSLGQGGEQFF
NA TRBJ2-1 NA TRBV2 TGTGCCAGAATGGAGAGCAGGGGTTACTACAATGAGCAGTTCTTC CARMESRGYYNEQFF
NA TRBJ1-1 NA TRBV5-5 TGTGCCAGCAGCTCCTTACAGGGCAACACTGAAGCTTTCTTT CASSSLQGNTEAFF
NA TRBJ1-2 NA TRBV2 TGTGCCAGCAGTGAATCGGTTCGGGGATCCTATGGCTACACCTTC CASSESVRGSYGYTF
once TRBJ2-1 NA TRBV6-5 TGTGCCAGCAGTTACTCGGGGCTAAATGAGCAGTTCTTC CASSYSGLNEQFF
few TRBJ1-1 NA TRBV30 TGTGCCTGGAGTGTACAGATGAACACTGAAGCTTTCTTT CAWSVQMNTEAFF
NA TRBJ2-4 NA TRBV18 TGTGCCAGCTCACCTTTGGCAGTTGAAAACATTCAGTACTTC CASSPLAVENIQYF
NA TRBJ2-2 TRBD2 TRBV2 TGTGCCAGCAGGGGGACTAGCGGGTTCGGGGAGCTGTTTTTT CASRGTSGFGELFF
NA TRBJ2-7 TRBD2 TRBV5-1 TGCGCCAGCAGCTTGGGACGGGAGGGCAGCTACGAGCAGTACTTC CASSLGREGSYEQYF
once TRBJ2-1 NA TRBV11-2 TGTGCCAGCAGCGCGGCGTGGGATGAGCAGTTCTTC CASSAAWDEQFF
NA TRBJ1-2 TRBD1 TRBV19 TGTGCCACTACAAGCGACAGGGGAAACTATGGCTACACCTTC CATTSDRGNYGYTF
few TRBJ2-1 TRBD2 TRBV6-4 TGTGCCAGCAGTGAGGGTAGCGGGAGCTACAATGAGCAGTTCTTC CASSEGSGSYNEQFF
few TRBJ2-1 TRBD2 TRBV6-1 TGTGCCAGCAGTGAAGAATCGAGCGGGGGGCACCGCTCCTACAATGAGCAGTTCTTC CASSEESSGGHRSYNEQFF
NA TRBJ2-7 NA TRBV11-3 TGTGCCAGCAGCTTAGTAGCGAAAGCCTACGAGCAGTACTTC CASSLVAKAYEQYF
NA TRBJ1-2 NA TRBV4-1 TGCGCCAGCAGCCAAGATCAGAGGGCTAACTATGGCTACACCTTC CASSQDQRANYGYTF
NA TRBJ1-4 TRBD1 TRBV7-9 TGTGCCAGCAGCTTGGGGGGACAGGGGAATGAAAAACTGTTTTTT CASSLGGQGNEKLFF
NA TRBJ1-1 NA TRBV28 TGTGCCAGCAGTTTATCCCAGGGTCTATCTGAAGCTTTCTTT CASSLSQGLSEAFF
NA TRBJ1-6 TRBD1 TRBV5-1 TGCGCCAGCAGCTTGGCCGAGGACAGGGTGAATTCACCCCTCCACTTT CASSLAEDRVNSPLHF
NA TRBJ2-1 NA TRBV19 TGTGCCAGTAGTGCCCTGACAGATAGCTCCTACAATGAGCAGTTCTTC CASSALTDSSYNEQFF
NA TRBJ1-4 TRBD1 TRBV11-2 TGTGCCAGCAGCTTAAGAGACAGGGTGTCGTCAAAACTGTTTTTT CASSLRDRVSSKLFF
NA TRBJ2-7 TRBD1 TRBV5-4 TGTGCCAGCAGCTTGGCAGGGGGTTACCCGCTCTACGAGCAGTACTTC CASSLAGGYPLYEQYF
NA TRBJ2-7 TRBD1 TRBV9 TGTGCCAGCGGCGTAAAGGGACAGGGGGCGGGTGAGCAGTACTTC CASGVKGQGAGEQYF
NA TRBJ1-5 NA TRBV4-2 TGTGCCAGCAGCCAAGGTCGAGCGGGGGGCAATCAGCCCCAGCATTTT CASSQGRAGGNQPQHF
NA TRBJ1-1 TRBD1 TRBV11-2 TGTGCCAGCAGCGAAAGAACCGGGACAGGGAGGAATGAAGCTTTCTTT CASSERTGTGRNEAFF
NA TRBJ2-5 TRBD2 TRBV7-7 TGTGCTAGCAGCCCAGCTCGCGGGGGGACTGAAGAGACCCAGTACTTC CASSPARGGTEETQYF